These T cell receptor beta chains were read from a single sample in a study of T cell clones after liver transplantation. Assay: immunoSEQ multiplex PCR; the TCRdb copy retains only in-frame clones and omits some. Of about 78,000 clones detected, about four fifths appear once; the ten largest clones hold over 0.45%. Sequenced material: CD4+ T cells from blood, taken before liver transplant. The receptors stem from a human donor who received a liver transplant. Each CDR3 is given with its conserved first and last residue. D genes are given only for firm matches. Where a row states a size, it is once, few, many or the class of an expanded clone; other rows omit it.

TRBJ2-5 | 16 | TRBV4-1 | TRBD2 | - | TGCGCCAGCAGCCAAGTGGTGGTAGCGGGCCAAGAGACCCAGTACTTC | CASSQVVVAGQETQYF
TRBJ1-1 | 14 | TRBV5-6 | TRBD1 | - | TGTGCCAGCAACTTGGGACAGGGGGGTACTGAAGCTTTCTTT | CASNLGQGGTEAFF
TRBJ2-3 | 13 | TRBV7-9 | TRBD2 | once | TGTGCCAGCAGCTCCGATAGCGGGACGGCGCAGTATTTT | CASSSDSGTAQYF
TRBJ1-2 | 13 | TRBV5-1 | TRBD1 | - | TGCGCCAGCAGCATGGACAGGGGGCGAGGCTACACCTTC | CASSMDRGRGYTF
TRBJ1-1 | 13 | TRBV5-1 | - | - | TGCGCCAGCAGCTTGGCCCCGAACACTGAAGCTTTCTTT | CASSLAPNTEAFF
TRBJ2-7 | 14 | TRBV7-2 | - | - | TGTGCCAGCAGCTGGAAGGGGGACTCCTACGAGCAGTACTTC | CASSWKGDSYEQYF
TRBJ2-2 | 14 | TRBV7-6 | - | once | TGTGCCAGCAGCTCGAGAGGAGACACCGGGGAGCTGTTTTTT | CASSSRGDTGELFF
TRBJ2-1 | 15 | TRBV2 | - | - | TGTGCCAGCAGTTGGGCGGGTTCCTCCTACAATGAGCAGTTCTTC | CASSWAGSSYNEQFF
TRBJ2-6 | 17 | TRBV27 | - | - | TGTGCCAGCAGTTCGAATCCCAGGCGCTCTGGGGCCAACGTCCTGACTTTC | CASSSNPRRSGANVLTF
TRBJ2-1 | 16 | TRBV9 | TRBD2 | once | TGTGCCAGCAGCGTACTTCCTGCGGGAGCCTACAATGAGCAGTTCTTC | CASSVLPAGAYNEQFF
TRBJ2-7 | 13 | TRBV2 | - | once | TGTGCCACCAGTCCGAGAGAATACTACGAGCAGTACTTC | CATSPREYYEQYF
TRBJ1-2 | 15 | TRBV11-2 | TRBD1 | - | TGTGCCAGCAGCTCCTCCTGGGACAGGGGGGAGGGCTACACCTTC | CASSSSWDRGEGYTF
TRBJ2-6 | 16 | TRBV15 | - | - | TGTGCCACCAGCAGGGACGGACGGGCGGGGGCCAACGTCCTGACTTTC | CATSRDGRAGANVLTF
TRBJ2-3 | 13 | TRBV7-2 | - | - | TGTGCCAGCAGCTTCAGGACAGCAGATACGCAGTATTTT | CASSFRTADTQYF
TRBJ2-2 | 15 | TRBV13 | - | - | TGTGCCAGCAGCTTAGTGGTCAGGAACACCGGGGAGCTGTTTTTT | CASSLVVRNTGELFF
TRBJ2-1 | 17 | TRBV7-9 | TRBD2 | once | TGTGCCAGCAGCACCCGACTAGCGGCTAGCTCCTACAATGAGCAGTTCTTC | CASSTRLAASSYNEQFF
TRBJ2-3 | 19 | TRBV28 | - | - | TGTGCCAGCAACAGGGTCGGGGGGTACTCCTTGGCCCGCACAGATACGCAGTATTTT | CASNRVGGYSLARTDTQYF
TRBJ1-2 | 12 | TRBV4-3 | - | few | TGCGCCAGCAGCCAAGGGACTCATGGCTACACCTTC | CASSQGTHGYTF
TRBJ2-4 | 12 | TRBV19 | - | - | TGTGCCAGTAGGGGGGGCGGGACCTTTCAGTACTTC | CASRGGGTFQYF
TRBJ2-1 | 14 | TRBV28 | - | - | TGTGCCAGCAGTCCCCTCCGGAGAGGCAATGAGCAGTTCTTC | CASSPLRRGNEQFF
TRBJ2-7 | 15 | TRBV28 | TRBD2 | - | TGTGCCAGCAGTTTACCAGCGGGAGTACTCTACGAGCAGTACTTC | CASSLPAGVLYEQYF
TRBJ2-7 | 16 | TRBV2 | - | - | TGTGCCAGCAGTAGGAACCAGGGAGGACACGTCTACGAGCAGTACTTC | CASSRNQGGHVYEQYF
TRBJ2-3 | 16 | TRBV5-4 | TRBD2 | once | TGTGCCAGCAGCTCCGGCGGGACTAGCGACACAGATACGCAGTATTTT | CASSSGGTSDTDTQYF
TRBJ2-1 | 16 | TRBV7-2 | - | - | TGTGCCAGCAGCTTACGCGCCGGACTAATTGCCAATGAGCAGTTCTTC | CASSLRAGLIANEQFF
TRBJ1-5 | 13 | TRBV11-2 | - | - | TGTGCCAGCAGCTCCGGCCGGGGTCAGCCCCAGCATTTT | CASSSGRGQPQHF
TRBJ1-4 | 13 | TRBV7-2 | - | few | TGTGCCAGCAGCTTATGGACAGCGAAAAAACTGTTTTTT | CASSLWTAKKLFF
TRBJ1-3 | 16 | TRBV5-6 | - | - | TGTGCCAGCAGCTGGGGGGGGCCTCCCTCTGGAAACACCATATATTTT | CASSWGGPPSGNTIYF
TRBJ1-2 | 12 | TRBV19 | - | few | TGTGCCACTTCGCTAAGGGAAGATGGCTACACCTTC | CATSLREDGYTF
TRBJ2-7 | 13 | TRBV6-5 | - | - | TGTGCCAGCAGCATCGGGTTACGCTACGAGCAGTACTTC | CASSIGLRYEQYF
TRBJ2-5 | 17 | TRBV4-2 | TRBD2 | - | TGTGCCAGCAGCCAAGGTGGGGCCGCGGGAGTTCAAGAGACCCAGTACTTC | CASSQGGAAGVQETQYF
TRBJ1-2 | 16 | TRBV7-3 | - | - | TGTGCCAGCAGCTTAGAACAGGGCGGGGTTCAAGGTGGCTACACCTTC | CASSLEQGGVQGGYTF
TRBJ1-3 | 13 | TRBV2 | - | - | TGTGCCAGCAGTGGTTTTCGGGGAAACACCATATATTTT | CASSGFRGNTIYF
TRBJ2-2 | 13 | TRBV9 | - | - | TGTGCCAGCAGTTTTTTACCCATGGGGGAGCTGTTTTTT | CASSFLPMGELFF